Included here is one T cell receptor beta chain sequence, with context. This sample was taken from a study of blood T cell repertoires in COVID-19. Across the study: Samples taken during acute and convalescent COVID-19 were collected in the United States, Italy and Spain. From T cells, B-cell-depleted T cells, or PBMCs came the material, which was cDNA or gDNA.

V lost 6 bases to trimming and J lost 7 bases; unmatched junction nucleotides: 8. The CDR3 contains 14 residues. The V gene's germline CDR1 is LNHDA and CDR2 SQIVND (reference sequence). Study processing details: Reference gene primer amplification gave nucleated cell count estimates. Using immunoSEQ multiplex PCR, the repertoire was profiled, and TCRdb retains in-frame clones only, with some absent. The V and J calls and the clone size are those of that table, but D and trimming were determined from the DNA. The data show 200,000 to 250,000 clones, about 85% seen once. The V gene is TRBV19, the J gene TRBJ2-1; 8 nucleotides align to TRBD2. The TCR comes from a young woman who had recovered from COVID-19. The material sequenced was peripheral blood. CDR3 region: CASSPAGVGNEQFF. The CDR3, as DNA: TGTGCCAGTAGCCCAGCGGGAGTCGGGAATGAGCAGTTCTTC.